The T cell receptor (beta chain) described here comes from a study of T cell responses to AZD1222 COVID-19 vaccine. Some clones are missing from TCRdb's copy, which holds only in-frame ones; the method was immunoSEQ multiplex PCR. The sample contains 95,000 to 150,000 clones, around 89% of which appear only once. Germline-derived CDR1 and CDR2 are LGHNA and YSLEER. The V and J ends lost 3 bases and 6 bases, in that order; junction bases with no gene match: 12. There are 17 residues in the CDR3. The source was peripheral blood, collected on day 0 of AZD1222 vaccination. The TCR was taken from an adult in good health. V and J are TRBV4-3 and TRBJ2-3; 10 bases align to TRBD2. The CDR3 loop reads CASSHYPQRGGPDTQYF. DNA of the CDR3: TGCGCCAGCAGCCATTACCCACAGCGGGGGGGCCCCGATACGCAGTATTTT.